This TCR beta chain was obtained from a study of vaccination and CD4 T cells after COVID-19. Study information: SARS-CoV-2 PCR on nasal swabs had been positive for the convalescent patients; under 10 were mild and one was severe. Comprising six males and four females, the convalescent participants counted two Hispanic individuals among them. Once diagnosed, patients had post-COVID samples drawn a median approximately 99 days later (range 35 to 161).

MiXCR, run by TCRdb on the PCR reads, gives a single entry per CDR3 protein. The sample contains about 21,000 distinct CDR3 sequences, 50% to 70% of which appear only once. The trim removed 10 bases at V and 7 bases at J, leaving 8 bases unmatched. CDR1 is ENHRY, CDR2 SYGVKD, per germline. The CDR3 consists of 13 residues. This receptor was identified in a human donor who had recovered from COVID-19. The sample consisted of CD4+ T cells from blood, taken before SARS-CoV-2 vaccination. The V and J genes are TRBV10-3 and TRBJ1-4; 8 nucleotides agree with TRBD1. This CDR3 is CATRQGIGEKLFF. CDR3 DNA sequence: TGTGCCACCAGACAGGGGATAGGTGAAAAACTGTTTTTT.